Below are 5 T cell receptor beta chains sequenced from a single sample in a study of tumor and adjacent non-tumor tissue in lung cancer. The template was RNA from unsorted bulk tissue. This non-tumor lung sample came from over 3 cm beyond the tumor edge. TCRbeta libraries were built with three rounds of nested PCR, modified from ARM-PCR. Each CDR3 protein gets one entry after TCRdb re-called the multiplex PCR reads with MiXCR. Among 85,000 to 130,000 distinct CDR3 sequences listed, approximately 60% were seen once. Sample: distant non-tumor lung tissue. The receptors originated from a man aged 25 to 40 with non-small cell lung cancer.

This clonotype was counted a single time. At one end, the junction sequence differs from germline, possibly due to a read error. The chain combines TRBV20-1 with TRBJ2-3; possible D gene TRBD1, 6 bases. This CDR3 spans 12 amino acids. Germline values: CDR1 DFQATT, CDR2 SNEGSKA (reference sequence). DNA of the CDR3: TGCAGTACTAGACCCAGGGGAGATACGCAGTATTTT. It yields the protein CSTRPRGDTQYF.

Note on this clonotype: A much larger clonotype is one base distant, so this may be a read error. The chain joins TRBV6-6 to TRBJ2-1; 8 bases align to TRBD1. Germline values: CDR1 MNHNY, CDR2 SVGAGI (reference sequence). The CDR3 is made up of 19 amino acids. With 0 bases clipped from V and 2 bases from J, the junction kept 12 bases outside the gene matches. For the CDR3, the DNA is TGTGCCAGCAGTTACTCGAACCAGGGGGCCCGGGGGACCTACAATGAGCAGTTCTTC. As protein: CASSYSNQGARGTYNEQFF.

This clonotype has ten or more counts. The V gene is TRBV10-2, the J gene TRBJ2-7; D unresolved. The V gene's germline CDR1 is WSHSY and CDR2 SAAADI. V lost 4 bases and J 2 bases, leaving 9 bases between the germline ends. The CDR3 has 13 residues. DNA for the CDR3: TGCGCCAGCAGTGTAAGTAAAGCCTACGAGCAGTACTTC. Protein: CASSVSKAYEQYF.

Concerning this clonotype: This sequence may be a read error, since a much larger clone differs from it by one base. The V and J genes are TRBV5-5 and TRBJ2-7, with D possibly TRBD2 on 5 matching bases. The ends were cut back, 0 bases at V and 5 bases at J, with 12 bases in the middle. In germline, CDR1 is SGHKS, CDR2 YYEKEE (reference sequence). This CDR3 is built from 14 residues. Here the CDR3 reads CASSLGSSGNEQYF. Here the CDR3 DNA reads TGTGCCAGCAGCTTGGGATCCTCGGGGAACGAGCAGTACTTC.

Remarks on this clonotype: A much larger clone is a single base away; this may be a read error. The rearrangement uses TRBV12-3 or TRBV12-4 and TRBJ1-2; tentatively, D is TRBD1 (5 bases). Trimming stripped 6 bases from V and 10 bases from J, with 21 bases between. The CDR3 spans 14 residues. The CDR3 nucleotides are TGTGCCAGCAGCCGTTTACAAGGGATAGGGGACTACACCTTC. It translates to CASSRLQGIGDYTF.